This TCR beta chain appears in the sequencing data of a study of blood T cell repertoires in COVID-19. Whole-study context: The cDNA or gDNA used as material had been derived from T cells, B-cell-depleted T cells, or PBMCs.

This CDR3 spans 15 amino acids. Trimming at V came to 7 bases and at J to 4 bases, leaving 9 bases not matched to a gene. Looked up from germline, CDR1 is SNHLY and CDR2 is FYNNEI. The table came from immunoSEQ multiplex PCR; TCRdb's copy has only in-frame clones and leaves some out. This sample has around 220,000 clones, with 70% to 90% found just once. This TCR was recovered from a woman aged 40 to 50 with acute COVID-19. The sample taken for sequencing was PBMCs or T cells enriched from blood (not recorded which). The V call is TRBV2, the J call TRBJ1-5; TRBD1 matches 8 bases. CDR3 in amino acids: CASTTGQGGNQPQHF. The CDR3 bases are TGTGCCAGCACTACCGGACAGGGCGGAAATCAGCCCCAGCATTTT.